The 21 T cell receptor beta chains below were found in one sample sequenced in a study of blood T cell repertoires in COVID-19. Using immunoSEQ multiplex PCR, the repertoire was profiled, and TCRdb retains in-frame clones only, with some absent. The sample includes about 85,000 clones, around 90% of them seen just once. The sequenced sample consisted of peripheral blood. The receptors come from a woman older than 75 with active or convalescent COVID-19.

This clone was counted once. CDR3 sequence (DNA): TGTGCCAGCAGCTTAGCGGGAGGCGTAGATACGCAGTATTTT. It codes for CASSLAGGVDTQYF. The rearrangement links TRBV7-2 to TRBJ2-3; D is perhaps TRBD2 (6 bases). The germline V gene has CDR1 SGHTA and CDR2 FQGNSA. This CDR3 is built from 14 residues. V was cut by 0 bases and J by 5 bases, with 9 bases left in between.

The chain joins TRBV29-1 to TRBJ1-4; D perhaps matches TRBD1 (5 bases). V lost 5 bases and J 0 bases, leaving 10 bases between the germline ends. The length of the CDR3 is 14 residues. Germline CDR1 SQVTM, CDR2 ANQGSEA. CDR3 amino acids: CSVRGTTTNEKLFF. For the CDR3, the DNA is TGCAGCGTTAGGGGCACGACAACTAATGAAAAACTGTTTTTT.

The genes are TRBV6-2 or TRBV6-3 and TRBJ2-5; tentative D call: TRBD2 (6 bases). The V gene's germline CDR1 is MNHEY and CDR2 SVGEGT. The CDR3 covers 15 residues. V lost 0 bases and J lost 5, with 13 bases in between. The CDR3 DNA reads TGTGCCAGCAGTTACTCGTGGGGAGGTGGGGAGACCCAGTACTTC. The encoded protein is CASSYSWGGGETQYF.

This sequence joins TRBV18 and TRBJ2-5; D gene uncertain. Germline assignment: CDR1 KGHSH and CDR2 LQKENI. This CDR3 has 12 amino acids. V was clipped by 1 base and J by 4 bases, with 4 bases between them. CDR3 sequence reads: CASSPLRETQYF. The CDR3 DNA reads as TGTGCCAGCTCACCACTTAGAGAGACCCAGTACTTC.

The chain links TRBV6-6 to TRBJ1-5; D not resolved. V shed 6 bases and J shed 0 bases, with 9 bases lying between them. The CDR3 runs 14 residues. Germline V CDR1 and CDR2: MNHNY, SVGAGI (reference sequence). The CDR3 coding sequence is TGTGCCAGCAGCCCCGGTAATAGCAATCAGCCCCAGCATTTT. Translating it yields CASSPGNSNQPQHF.

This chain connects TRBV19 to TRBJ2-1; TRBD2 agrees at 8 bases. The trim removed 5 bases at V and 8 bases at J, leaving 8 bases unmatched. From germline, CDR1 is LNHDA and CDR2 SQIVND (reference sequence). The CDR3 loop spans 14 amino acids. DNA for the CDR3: TGTGCCAGTAGTGTGCGGGAGGTGGGGGATGAGCAGTTCTTC. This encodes CASSVREVGDEQFF.

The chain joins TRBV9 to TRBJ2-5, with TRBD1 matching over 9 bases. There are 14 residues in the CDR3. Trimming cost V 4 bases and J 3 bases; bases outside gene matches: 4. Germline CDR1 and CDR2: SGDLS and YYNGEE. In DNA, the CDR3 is TGTGCCAGCAGCCTGAGGACAGGGGAAGAGACCCAGTACTTC. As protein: CASSLRTGEETQYF.

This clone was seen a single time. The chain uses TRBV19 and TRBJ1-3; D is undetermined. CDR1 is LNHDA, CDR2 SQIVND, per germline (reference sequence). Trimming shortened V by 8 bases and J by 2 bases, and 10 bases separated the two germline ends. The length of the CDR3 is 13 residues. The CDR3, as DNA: TGTGCCAGTCGGAGGTCCGCTGGAAACACCATATATTTT. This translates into CASRRSAGNTIYF.

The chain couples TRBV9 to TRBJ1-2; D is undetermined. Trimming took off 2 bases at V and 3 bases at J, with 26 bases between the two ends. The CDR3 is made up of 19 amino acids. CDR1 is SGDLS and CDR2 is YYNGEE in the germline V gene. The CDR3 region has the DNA TGTGCCAGCAGCGTCTCGCTCACTCGGACTTCCCGAGGGCACTATGGCTACACCTTC. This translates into CASSVSLTRTSRGHYGYTF. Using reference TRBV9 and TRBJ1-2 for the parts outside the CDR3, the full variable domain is DSGVTQTPKHLITATGQRVTLRCSPRSGDLSVYWYQQSLDQGLQFLIQYYNGEERAKGNILERFSAQQFPDLHSELNLSSLELGDSALYFCASSVSLTRTSRGHYGYTFGSGTRLTVV.

The CDR3 region has the DNA TGTGCCAGCAGCCTAAATTCCCCTAGCGGGAGTGGGGTAGGGCTCTACAATGAGCAGTTCTTC. The encoded protein is CASSLNSPSGSGVGLYNEQFF. The chain has TRBV7-6 and TRBJ2-1; 10 bases match TRBD2. CDR1 and CDR2 from the germline V gene are SGHVS and FNYEAQ. Losses at the gene ends were 5 bases for V and 3 bases for J; bases not matched to a gene: 22. This CDR3 comprises 21 residues.

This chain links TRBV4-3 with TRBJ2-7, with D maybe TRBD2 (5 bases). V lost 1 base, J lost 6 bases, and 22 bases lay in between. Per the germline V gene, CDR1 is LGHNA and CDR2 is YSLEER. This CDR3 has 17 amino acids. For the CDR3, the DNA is TGCGCCAGCAGCCAAGTAGATGCCTCTAGAGGGTTTAGCGAGCAGTACTTC. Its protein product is CASSQVDASRGFSEQYF.

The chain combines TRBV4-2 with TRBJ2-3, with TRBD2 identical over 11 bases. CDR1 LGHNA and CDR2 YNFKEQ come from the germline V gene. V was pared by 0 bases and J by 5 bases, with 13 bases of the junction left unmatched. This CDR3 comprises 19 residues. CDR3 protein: CASSQDSGLAGGGVDTQYF. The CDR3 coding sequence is TGTGCCAGCAGCCAAGATTCCGGCTTAGCGGGAGGGGGTGTAGATACGCAGTATTTT.

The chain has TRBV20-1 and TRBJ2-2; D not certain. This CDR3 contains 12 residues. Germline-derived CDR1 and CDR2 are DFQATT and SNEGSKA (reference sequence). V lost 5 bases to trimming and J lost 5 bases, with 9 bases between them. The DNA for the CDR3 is TGCAGTGCTCGTGCGAGTACCGGGGAGCTGTTTTTT. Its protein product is CSARASTGELFF.

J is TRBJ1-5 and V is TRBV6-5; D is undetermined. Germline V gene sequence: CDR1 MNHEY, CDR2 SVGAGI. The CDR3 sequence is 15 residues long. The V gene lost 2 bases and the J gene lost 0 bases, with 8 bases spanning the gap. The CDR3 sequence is CASSYGRGSNQPQHF. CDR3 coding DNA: TGTGCCAGCAGTTACGGACGGGGTAGCAATCAGCCCCAGCATTTT.

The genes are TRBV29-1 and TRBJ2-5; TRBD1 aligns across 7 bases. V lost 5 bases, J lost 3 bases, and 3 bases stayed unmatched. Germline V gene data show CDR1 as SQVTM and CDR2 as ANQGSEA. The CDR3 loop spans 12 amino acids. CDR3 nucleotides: TGCAGCGTTTTCACAGGGGAAGAGACCCAGTACTTC. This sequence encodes CSVFTGEETQYF. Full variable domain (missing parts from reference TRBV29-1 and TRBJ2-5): SAVISQKPSRDICQRGTSLTIQCQVDSQVTMMFWYRQQPGQSLTLIATANQGSEATYESGFVIDKFPISRPNLTFSTLTVSNMSPEDSSIYLCSVFTGEETQYFGPGTRLLVL.

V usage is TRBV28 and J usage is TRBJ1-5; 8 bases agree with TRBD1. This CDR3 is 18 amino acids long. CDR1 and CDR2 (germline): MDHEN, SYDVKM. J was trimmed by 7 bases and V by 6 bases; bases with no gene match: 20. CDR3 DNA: TGTGCCAGCAGACCCGGCCCCCGGACAGGGAGGAAGGGGCAGCCCCAGCATTTT. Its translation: CASRPGPRTGRKGQPQHF.

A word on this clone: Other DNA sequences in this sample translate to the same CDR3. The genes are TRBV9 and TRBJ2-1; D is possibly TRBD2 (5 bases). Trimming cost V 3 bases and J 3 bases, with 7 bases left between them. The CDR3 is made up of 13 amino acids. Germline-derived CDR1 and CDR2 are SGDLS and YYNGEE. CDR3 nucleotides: TGTGCCAGCAGCGCCGGACTCTACAATGAGCAGTTCTTC. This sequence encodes CASSAGLYNEQFF.

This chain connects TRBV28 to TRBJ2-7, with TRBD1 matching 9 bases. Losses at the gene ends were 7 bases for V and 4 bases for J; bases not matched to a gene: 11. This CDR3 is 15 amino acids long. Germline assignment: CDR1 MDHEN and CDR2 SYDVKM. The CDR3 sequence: CASTSPGTGTYEQYF. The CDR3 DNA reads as TGTGCCAGCACCTCCCCCGGGACAGGGACGTACGAGCAGTACTTC.

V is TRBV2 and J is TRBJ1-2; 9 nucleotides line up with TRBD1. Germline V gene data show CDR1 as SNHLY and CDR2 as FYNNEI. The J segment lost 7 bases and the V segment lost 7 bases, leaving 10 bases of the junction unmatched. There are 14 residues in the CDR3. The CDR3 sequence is CASNKRQGVGGYTF. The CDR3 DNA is TGTGCCAGCAACAAACGACAGGGGGTTGGTGGCTACACCTTC.

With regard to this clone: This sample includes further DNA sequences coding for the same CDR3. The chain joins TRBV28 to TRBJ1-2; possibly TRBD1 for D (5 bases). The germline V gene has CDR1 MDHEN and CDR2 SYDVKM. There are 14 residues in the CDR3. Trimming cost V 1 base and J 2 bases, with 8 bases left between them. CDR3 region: CASSLSGPNYGYTF. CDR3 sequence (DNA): TGTGCCAGCAGTTTATCAGGGCCGAACTATGGCTACACCTTC.

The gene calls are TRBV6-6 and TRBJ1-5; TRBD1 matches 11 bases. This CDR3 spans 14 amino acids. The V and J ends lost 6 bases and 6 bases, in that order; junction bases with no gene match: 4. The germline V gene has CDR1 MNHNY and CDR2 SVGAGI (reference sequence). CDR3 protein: CASRKGQGGQPQHF. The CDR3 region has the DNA TGTGCCAGCAGGAAGGGACAGGGGGGTCAGCCCCAGCATTTT.